The rows below give T cell receptor beta chains drawn from one sample of a study of blood T cells in healthy people across ages. TCRdb reprocessed the 5' RACE reads with MiXCR, giving one entry per CDR3 protein. The sample includes 1.5 million to 2 million distinct CDR3 sequences, roughly 52% seen only once; the top ten take 2.1%. The sample consisted of blood. The receptors were sampled from a woman between 35 and 50 years old in good health. Each CDR3 is given with its conserved first and last residue. Fields, in order: clone size, D gene, V gene, J gene, CDR3 protein, CDR3 DNA. D genes are given only for firm matches. A clone size is listed for some rows: how often the clone was seen (once, few, many), or a class if it is expanded.

>.|TRBD2|TRBV7-9|TRBJ2-1
CASSPWEGSEQFF
TGTGCCAGCAGCCCCTGGGAGGGAAGTGAGCAGTTCTTC
>.|.|TRBV3-1|TRBJ2-5
CASSQDRTIRETQYF
TGTGCCAGCAGCCAAGATAGGACTATCCGGGAGACCCAGTACTTC
>.|.|TRBV6-6|TRBJ2-3
CASIMGHATDTQYF
TGTGCCAGCATTATGGGACACGCCACAGATACGCAGTATTTT
>.|.|TRBV7-9|TRBJ2-5
CASRTQSRETQYF
TGTGCCAGCAGAACTCAGTCCCGCGAGACCCAGTACTTC
>.|TRBD2|TRBV28|TRBJ2-1
CASSSIGTSAYNEQFF
TGTGCCAGCAGTTCCATAGGGACTAGCGCCTACAATGAGCAGTTCTTC
>.|.|TRBV12-3/TRBV12-4|TRBJ1-1
CASSLDWGAFF
TGTGCCAGCAGTTTAGACTGGGGAGCTTTCTTT
>.|.|TRBV5-1|TRBJ1-6
CASTATQAYNSPLHF
TGCGCCAGCACCGCGACCCAGGCCTATAATTCACCCCTCCACTTT
>.|TRBD2|TRBV20-1|TRBJ2-5
CSAQLAGKEIQYF
TGCAGTGCCCAACTAGCGGGCAAAGAGATCCAGTACTTC
>.|.|TRBV29-1|TRBJ2-3
CSVGKGGSTDTQYF
TGCAGCGTTGGGAAGGGCGGGAGCACAGATACGCAGTATTTT
>.|TRBD2|TRBV10-3|TRBJ2-1
CAIRPSGDSYNEQFF
TGTGCCATCAGACCTAGCGGGGACTCCTACAATGAGCAGTTCTTC
>.|TRBD2|TRBV5-1|TRBJ2-3
CASSQVPLAGNGDTQYF
TGCGCCAGCAGCCAAGTTCCCCTAGCGGGGAATGGGGATACGCAGTATTTT
>.|TRBD1|TRBV29-1|TRBJ2-7
CSVGQGKTYEQYF
TGCAGCGTTGGACAGGGAAAGACCTACGAGCAGTACTTC
>few|TRBD1|TRBV6-1|TRBJ2-7
CASSAWGDRASEQYF
TGTGCCAGCAGTGCATGGGGGGACAGGGCCTCCGAGCAGTACTTC
>few|TRBD2|TRBV20-1|TRBJ2-5
CSAWTGTSGGTQETQYF
TGCAGTGCTTGGACAGGGACTAGCGGGGGGACCCAAGAGACCCAGTACTTC
>.|.|TRBV7-6|TRBJ2-1
CASSPDSIPYNEQFF
TGTGCCAGCAGCCCGGACAGTATTCCTTACAATGAGCAGTTCTTC
>few|.|TRBV6-5|TRBJ2-5
CASSQDHWAQYF
TGTGCCAGCAGCCAGGACCATTGGGCCCAGTACTTC
>.|.|TRBV28|TRBJ2-1
CASSSPGRGLGNEQFF
TGTGCCAGCAGTTCCCCGGGGCGGGGGCTTGGGAATGAGCAGTTCTTC
>.|.|TRBV2|TRBJ2-7
CASIGSFYEQYF
TGTGCCAGCATCGGGTCTTTCTACGAGCAGTACTTC
>few|TRBD1|TRBV15|TRBJ1-2
CATSRDGGTATYGYTF
TGTGCCACCAGCAGAGATGGGGGGACAGCAACGTATGGCTACACCTTC
>.|.|TRBV15|TRBJ1-4
CATSFGRIATNEKLFF
TGTGCCACCAGCTTCGGACGAATTGCAACTAATGAAAAACTGTTTTTT
>few|TRBD1|TRBV4-1|TRBJ2-7
CASSQGAGTAGTYEQYF
TGCGCCAGCAGCCAGGGGGCCGGGACAGCAGGAACCTACGAGCAGTACTTC
>.|.|TRBV20-1|TRBJ2-3
CSASWLASSRDTQYF
TGCAGTGCTAGTTGGCTAGCGTCCTCTAGAGATACGCAGTATTTT
>.|.|TRBV7-2|TRBJ2-1
CASSLEAGVRFF
TGTGCCAGCAGCTTAGAAGCCGGGGTTCGGTTCTTC
>few|.|TRBV5-1|TRBJ1-1
CASNQRGETEAFF
TGCGCCAGCAACCAGCGCGGTGAGACTGAAGCTTTCTTT
>few|TRBD2|TRBV4-2|TRBJ2-7
CASSLMGQGLSSYEQYF
TGTGCCAGCAGCCTTATGGGGCAGGGACTAAGCTCCTACGAGCAGTACTTC
>.|.|TRBV18|TRBJ2-3
CASSPPDRFSTDMQYF
TGTGCCAGCTCACCACCAGACAGATTCAGCACAGATATGCAGTATTTT
>few|TRBD1|TRBV15|TRBJ2-5
CATSRVRDRGYQETQYF
TGTGCCACCAGCAGAGTCCGGGACAGGGGGTATCAAGAGACCCAGTACTTC
>.|.|TRBV7-9|TRBJ1-4
CASRLREKLFF
TGTGCCAGCAGGCTACGTGAAAAACTGTTTTTT
>.|TRBD1|TRBV28|TRBJ1-2
CASSTDRAPNYGYTF
TGTGCCAGCAGTACCGACAGGGCCCCTAACTATGGCTACACCTTC
>once|TRBD2|TRBV28|TRBJ2-1
CASSGEAGGQTSPNEQFF
TGTGCCAGCAGTGGGGAAGCGGGGGGGCAAACGTCCCCCAATGAGCAGTTCTTC
>.|.|TRBV2|TRBJ2-1
CASKGPDWGNEQFF
TGTGCCAGCAAAGGCCCGGACTGGGGCAATGAGCAGTTCTTC
>few|TRBD2|TRBV12-3/TRBV12-4|TRBJ2-5
CASSLAVGSGKEETQYF
TGTGCCAGCAGTTTAGCCGTGGGTAGCGGGAAGGAAGAGACCCAGTACTTC
>.|.|TRBV21-1|TRBJ2-3
CASSKARFWAGDTDTQYF
TGTGCCAGCAGCAAAGCGCGGTTCTGGGCCGGGGATACAGATACGCAGTATTTT
>.|TRBD2|TRBV6-1|TRBJ2-7
CATEISRTSGDYEQYF
TGTGCCACAGAAATTTCGAGGACTAGCGGGGACTACGAGCAGTACTTC
>.|TRBD2|TRBV7-2|TRBJ2-5
CASSLTSGRGTQYF
TGTGCCAGCAGCCTGACTAGCGGCCGCGGAACCCAGTACTTC
>.|TRBD1|TRBV20-1|TRBJ1-5
CSAKTGTGSNQPQHF
TGCAGTGCCAAAACCGGGACAGGGAGCAATCAGCCCCAGCATTTT
>few|.|TRBV12-3/TRBV12-4|TRBJ1-1
CASSWGAGSTEAFF
TGTGCCAGCAGCTGGGGGGCGGGTAGTACTGAAGCTTTCTTT
>.|.|TRBV2|TRBJ2-1
CASSVDAVPYNEQFF
TGTGCCAGCAGTGTTGACGCCGTACCCTACAATGAGCAGTTCTTC
>few|TRBD2|TRBV12-3/TRBV12-4|TRBJ2-7
CASRGGDGSYEQYF
TGTGCCAGCAGGGGGGGGGACGGCTCCTACGAGCAGTACTTC
>few|TRBD1|TRBV5-5|TRBJ2-3
CASSRMDRGRTDTQYF
TGTGCCAGCAGCAGAATGGACAGGGGACGCACAGATACGCAGTATTTT
>few|.|TRBV27|TRBJ2-7
CASSLSELMNEQYF
TGTGCCAGCAGTTTATCGGAATTGATGAACGAGCAGTACTTC
>.|TRBD1|TRBV27|TRBJ1-4
CASSLDRGLNEKLFF
TGTGCCAGCAGTCTCGACAGGGGGTTAAATGAAAAACTGTTTTTT
>.|.|TRBV6-5|TRBJ2-3
CASSYPGEDTQYF
TGTGCCAGCAGTTACCCAGGGGAGGATACGCAGTATTTT
>once|.|TRBV15|TRBJ2-1
CATSRPVASAYNEQFF
TGTGCCACCAGCAGACCAGTGGCGTCGGCTTACAATGAGCAGTTCTTC
>few|TRBD1|TRBV6-5|TRBJ2-7
CASSPGTEVLYGQYF
TGTGCCAGCAGCCCCGGGACAGAAGTTCTCTACGGGCAGTACTTC
>.|.|TRBV28|TRBJ2-7
CASSGMGEQYF
TGTGCCAGCAGCGGGATGGGCGAGCAGTACTTC
>.|.|TRBV6-5|TRBJ2-7
CASSYSMQGLSPEQYF
TGTGCCAGCAGTTACTCGATGCAGGGACTTTCGCCCGAGCAGTACTTC
>.|TRBD1|TRBV28|TRBJ1-1
CASSLGGGTGTEAFF
TGTGCCAGCAGTTTGGGGGGCGGGACAGGGACTGAAGCTTTCTTT
>.|TRBD1|TRBV12-3/TRBV12-4|TRBJ1-1
CASRSGQVEAFF
TGTGCCAGCAGATCGGGACAGGTTGAAGCTTTCTTT
>.|.|TRBV28|TRBJ1-2
CASRPGRRDGYTF
TGTGCCAGCAGACCCGGGAGGAGGGATGGCTACACCTTC